This T cell receptor (beta chain) emerged from a study of T cell clonality in common variable immunodeficiency. Notes on the study in general: CVID subjects shared fewer TCRbeta clones than healthy controls did.

This CDR3 has 12 amino acids. Germline CDR1 reads MNHEY; CDR2 reads SMNVEV (reference sequence). This clone has a count of ten or more. As yet, its antigen is unknown. The CDR3 end lies 3 residues beyond the end of the read and is filled in from the germline J gene. Clones were read by immunoSEQ multiplex PCR, and TCRdb kept only the in-frame ones, dropping some. The sample contains about 32,000 clones, none of them singletons. The receptor was derived from a person aged 18 to 70 in good health. Sample: peripheral blood mononuclear cells. This chain joins TRBV27 and TRBJ1-2; weak D call: TRBD1 (5 bases). Partial CDR3 DNA: TGTGCCAGCAGTACTCAGGGTATGGCC. Protein sequence: CASSTQGMA. From start to end, the CDR3 is CASSTQGMAYTF.